This T cell receptor (beta chain) stems from a study of blood T cells in healthy people across ages (dated by TCRdb to the mid-2010s). With regard to the full study: In model experiments, template switching captured roughly one uniquely barcoded TCR beta cDNA molecule for every two T cells. To track age-related changes in TCR beta repertoire diversity, the study relied on deep sequencing normalized with unique cDNA molecular identifiers. Four age groups were formed from the donors: young (average approximately 15 years), middle-aged (just under 40), aged (around 62) and long-lived (about 80). To avoid experimental bias, donors of different ages were spread randomly across the sequencing lanes. For two donors (one aged 18 to 30 and one aged 80 or older), the study analyzed two additional independent replicas of 1 million unique cDNA reads from the same blood draw. The paper's findings and limits, for the study overall: Compared with the aged group, the long-lived group had more naive CD4+ T cells, fewer expanded clones and increased TCR diversity, a pattern suggesting age selection. Because donor CMV infection status was unknown, age-related changes in expanded clonotypes were potentially confounded. Total diversity estimates from one million sequenced T cells were considered lower bounds and underestimates. A strong correlation was found between observed TCR beta diversity and the percentage of naive T cells measured by flow cytometry. Since profiling was done on bulk unsorted PBMCs, naive and antigen-experienced compartments could not be conclusively compared. Observed TCR beta diversity per million T cells fell roughly linearly with age, and a significant reduction was already apparent by age around 40.

Libraries were built with 5' RACE. The reads were generated on an Illumina HiSeq 2500. A second PCR of about 6 to 12 cycles was performed with a sample-barcoded 5' primer and a J-beta primer mix. Each TCR beta cDNA molecule received a unique molecular identifier from a template-switch 5' adaptor carrying 12 random nucleotides. Each sample yielded at least 2.5 million CDR3-containing paired-end reads. First-strand cDNA was synthesized from all RNA with the Mint cDNA synthesis kit, primed by a TRBC-specific oligonucleotide. Following uracil-DNA glycosylase treatment, all cDNA underwent a first 18-cycle PCR with the universal primers M1SS and BC2_uni_R. In the original analysis: For normalization, 1 million high-quality reads, each with a distinct molecular identifier, were randomly selected from each sample. Instead of being binned into consensus sequences, reads with shared molecular identifiers were discarded. MiTCR, run with a Q25 quality threshold and the strictest error-elimination algorithm, handled CDR3 identification, clonotype clustering and error correction. A nonparametric unseen species model with Euler transformation was used to estimate a lower bound on total TCR beta diversity. Through fastp at Q25 and MiXCR, TCRdb rebuilt clones from the public reads, retaining in-frame beta chains. Rows merge per CDR3 protein into single entries with the most common DNA and genes. TCRdb, not the original authors, processed these V and J calls. Recorded for this sample are some 900,000 distinct CDR3 sequences; 40% to 60% of them occurred a single time. Jointly, the top ten make up 13% of the sample.

The 35 to 40 donors, aged about 6 to 100 years, were systemically healthy Caucasian individuals from Russia. Each donor gave ten milliliters of peripheral blood, drawn into EDTA-treated Vacutainer tubes. PBMCs were isolated by Ficoll-Paque density-gradient centrifugation, with at least 6 million obtained per sample. Trizol reagent was used to extract total RNA from the PBMCs, yielding at least 5 micrograms per sample. For every donor, flow cytometry on a PBMC aliquot measured the percentage of naive CD45RAhigh/CD27high T cells. Turning to this clonotype: Its antigen is still unknown. Nothing much larger sits one base from this clone, and base qualities are not available.

From the germline V gene (reference sequence), CDR1 is SEHNR and CDR2 is FQNEAQ. The CDR3 runs 15 amino acids, cysteine and phenylalanine included. Of all the DNA, just the CDR3 is kept, 45 bases in frame from base 1. V gives up 5 bases and J gives up 1 base, and the segment between their germline ends measures 15 bases. Sequencing used blood. The TCR originated in a man younger than 45 in good health. The sequence links TRBV7-9 to TRBJ2-7; the D segment could be TRBD1, given 6 matching bases. The CDR3 has the sequence CASSPPPGQSYEQYF. In nucleotide form, the sequence is TGTGCCAGCAGCCCGCCCCCCGGACAGTCCTACGAGCAGTACTTC. The full variable domain, with segments outside the CDR3 supplied by the reference TRBV7-9 and TRBJ2-7 proteins, appears as DTGVSQNPRHKITKRGQNVTFRCDPISEHNRLYWYRQTLGQGPEFLTYFQNEAQLEKSRLLSDRFSAERPKGSFSTLEIQRTEQGDSAMYLCASSPPPGQSYEQYFGPGTRLTVT.